The source of this T cell receptor (beta chain) is a study of cytomegalovirus exposure and HLA in healthy donors. PCR employed 60 Vbeta and 13 Jbeta primers. Generated by immunoSEQ multiplex PCR, the TCRdb table keeps only in-frame clones and is missing some. Here the sample spans about 200,000 clones, around four fifths being singletons. This clone appeared a few times. The ends lost 5 bases at V and 3 bases at J; junction bases unmatched: 14. Germline V gives CDR1 LNHNV, CDR2 YYDKDF (reference sequence). CDR3 length equals 18 residues. The receptor was isolated from a middle-aged woman in good health and CMV-seronegative. This rearrangement joins TRBV15 to TRBJ2-1; TRBD2 matches 9 bases. The sample consisted of PBMCs. The CDR3 coding sequence is TGTGCCACCAGCTCATGGGGGCCTAGCGGGATATACTACAATGAGCAGTTCTTC. Translation: CATSSWGPSGIYYNEQFF.